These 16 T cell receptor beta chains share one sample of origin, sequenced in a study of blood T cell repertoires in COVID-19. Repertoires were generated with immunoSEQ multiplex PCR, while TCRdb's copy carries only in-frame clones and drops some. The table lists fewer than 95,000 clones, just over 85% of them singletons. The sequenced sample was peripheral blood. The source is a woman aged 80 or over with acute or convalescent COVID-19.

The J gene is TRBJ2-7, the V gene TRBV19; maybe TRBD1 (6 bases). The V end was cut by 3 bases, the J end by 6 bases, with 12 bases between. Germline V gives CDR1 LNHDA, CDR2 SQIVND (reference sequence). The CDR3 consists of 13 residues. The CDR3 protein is CASSINRAGEQYF. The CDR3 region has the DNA TGTGCCAGTAGTATTAACAGGGCAGGCGAGCAGTACTTC. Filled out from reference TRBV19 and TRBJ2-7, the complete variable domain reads DGGITQSPKYLFRKEGQNVTLSCEQNLNHDAMYWYRQDPGQGLRLIYYSQIVNDFQKGDIAEGYSVSREKKESFPLTVTSAQKNPTAFYLCASSINRAGEQYFGPGTRLTVT.

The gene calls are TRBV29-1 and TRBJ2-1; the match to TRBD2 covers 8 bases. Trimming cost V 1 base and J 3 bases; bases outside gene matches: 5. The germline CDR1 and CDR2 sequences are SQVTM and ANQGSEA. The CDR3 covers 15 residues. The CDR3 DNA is TGCAGCGTTGAAGGGCCGGGACTAGTCTACAATGAGCAGTTCTTC. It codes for CSVEGPGLVYNEQFF.

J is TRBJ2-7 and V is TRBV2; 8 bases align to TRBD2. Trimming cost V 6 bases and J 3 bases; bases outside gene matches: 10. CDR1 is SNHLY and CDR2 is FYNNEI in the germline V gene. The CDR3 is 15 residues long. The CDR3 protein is CASSLTSGPFYEQYF. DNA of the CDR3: TGTGCCAGCAGCCTTACTAGCGGACCTTTCTACGAGCAGTACTTC.

The CDR3 region is CASSLASLDRGNTEAFF. The CDR3 nucleotides read TGTGCCAGCAGCTTGGCTAGTCTTGACAGGGGAAACACTGAAGCTTTCTTT. The J gene is TRBJ1-1, the V gene TRBV5-8; 8 nucleotides align to TRBD1. Trimming took 0 bases from V and 2 from J; bases not matched to a gene: 9. Germline V gene sequence: CDR1 SGHTS, CDR2 YDEGEE. The CDR3 is made up of 17 amino acids. The complete variable domain, with remaining parts taken from reference TRBV5-8 and TRBJ1-1, reads EAGVTQSPTHLIKTRGQQATLRCSPISGHTSVYWYQQALGLGLQFLLWYDEGEERNRGNFPPRFSGRQFPNYSSELNVNALELEDSALYLCASSLASLDRGNTEAFFGQGTRLTVV.

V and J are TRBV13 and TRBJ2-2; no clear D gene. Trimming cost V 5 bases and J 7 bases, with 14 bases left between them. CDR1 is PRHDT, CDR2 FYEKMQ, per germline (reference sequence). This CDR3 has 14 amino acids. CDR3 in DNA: TGTGCCAGCAGCCGCCGGTCCATTGGCGGGGAGCTGTTTTTT. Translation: CASSRRSIGGELFF.

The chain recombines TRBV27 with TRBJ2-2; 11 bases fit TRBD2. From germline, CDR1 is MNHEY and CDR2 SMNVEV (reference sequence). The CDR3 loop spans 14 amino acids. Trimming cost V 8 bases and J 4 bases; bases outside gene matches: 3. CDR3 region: CASWTSGFTGELFF. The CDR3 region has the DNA TGTGCCAGCTGGACTAGCGGGTTCACCGGGGAGCTGTTTTTT.

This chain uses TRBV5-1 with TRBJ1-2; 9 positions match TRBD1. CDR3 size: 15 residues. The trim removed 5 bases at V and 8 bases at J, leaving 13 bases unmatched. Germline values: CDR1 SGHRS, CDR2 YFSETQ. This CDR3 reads CASRPGTGTPRGYTF. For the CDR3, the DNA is TGCGCCAGCAGACCCGGGACAGGGACCCCACGGGGCTACACCTTC.

DNA of the CDR3: TGTGCCAGCAGTGAGTCGCAGGGAAAAAGATATGGCTACACCTTC. It yields the protein CASSESQGKRYGYTF. This chain connects TRBV2 to TRBJ1-2, with a tentative D call TRBD1 (5 bases). The germline gives CDR1 SNHLY, CDR2 FYNNEI. The CDR3 loop spans 15 amino acids. With 3 bases removed from V and 5 bases from J, the gap between germline ends came to 16 bases.

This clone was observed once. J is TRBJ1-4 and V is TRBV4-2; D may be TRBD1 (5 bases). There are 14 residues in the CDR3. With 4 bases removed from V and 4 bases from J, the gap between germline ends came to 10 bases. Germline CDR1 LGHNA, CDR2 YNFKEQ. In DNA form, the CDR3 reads TGTGCCAGCAGCCCAGCAGGGCGTAATGAAAAACTGTTTTTT. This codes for CASSPAGRNEKLFF.

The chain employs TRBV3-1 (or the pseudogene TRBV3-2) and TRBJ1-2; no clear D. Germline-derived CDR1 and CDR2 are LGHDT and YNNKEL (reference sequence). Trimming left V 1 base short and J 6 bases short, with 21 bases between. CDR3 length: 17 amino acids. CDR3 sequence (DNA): TGTGCCAGCAGCCAAGGATTAGGCGGAAAAAACGGGGATGGCTACACCTTC. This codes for CASSQGLGGKNGDGYTF.

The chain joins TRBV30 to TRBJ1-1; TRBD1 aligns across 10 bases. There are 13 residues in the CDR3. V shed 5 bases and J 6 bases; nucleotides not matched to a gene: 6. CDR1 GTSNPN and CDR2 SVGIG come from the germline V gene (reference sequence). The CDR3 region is CAWQSDRGAEAFF. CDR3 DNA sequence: TGTGCCTGGCAATCGGACAGGGGGGCTGAAGCTTTCTTT.

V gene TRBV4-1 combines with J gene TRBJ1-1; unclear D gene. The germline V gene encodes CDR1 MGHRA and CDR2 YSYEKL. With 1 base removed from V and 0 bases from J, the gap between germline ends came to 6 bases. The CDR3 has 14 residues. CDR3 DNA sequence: TGCGCCAGCAGCCAAGTGTCATTGAACACTGAAGCTTTCTTT. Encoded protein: CASSQVSLNTEAFF.

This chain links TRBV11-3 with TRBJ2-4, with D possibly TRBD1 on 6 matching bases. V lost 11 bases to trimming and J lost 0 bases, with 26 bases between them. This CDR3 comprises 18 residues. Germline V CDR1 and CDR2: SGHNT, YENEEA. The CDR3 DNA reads TGTGCCGCAGGGGCCGCCCCGCCATACTACGTAGCCAAAAACATTCAGTACTTC. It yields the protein CAAGAAPPYYVAKNIQYF.

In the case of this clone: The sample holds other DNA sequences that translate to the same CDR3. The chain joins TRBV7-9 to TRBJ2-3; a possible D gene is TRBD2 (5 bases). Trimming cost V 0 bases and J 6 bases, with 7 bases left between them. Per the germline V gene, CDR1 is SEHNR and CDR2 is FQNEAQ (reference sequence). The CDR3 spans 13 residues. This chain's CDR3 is CASSLAGGDTQYF. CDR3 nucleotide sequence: TGTGCCAGCAGCTTAGCGGGCGGGGATACGCAGTATTTT.

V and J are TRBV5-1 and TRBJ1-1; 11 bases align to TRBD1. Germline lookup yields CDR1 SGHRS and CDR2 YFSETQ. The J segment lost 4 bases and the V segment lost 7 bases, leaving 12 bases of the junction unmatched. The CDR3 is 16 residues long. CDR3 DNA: TGCGCCAGCCGGGGGACAGGGGGTAGGACGGGCACTGAAGCTTTCTTT. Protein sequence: CASRGTGGRTGTEAFF.

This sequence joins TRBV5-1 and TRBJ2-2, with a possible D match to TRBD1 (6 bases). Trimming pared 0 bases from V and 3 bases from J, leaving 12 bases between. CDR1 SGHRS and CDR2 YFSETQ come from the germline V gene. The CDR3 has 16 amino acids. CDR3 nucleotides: TGCGCCAGCAGCTTGGTGCACAGGGCCGACACCGGGGAGCTGTTTTTT. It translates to CASSLVHRADTGELFF.